A selection of T cell receptor beta chains follows, all from one sample in a study of blood T cell repertoires in COVID-19. Sequencing was performed with immunoSEQ multiplex PCR; in TCRdb, only in-frame clones are kept and a portion is missing. This table has approximately 380,000 clones, about 89% appearing once. The source material was PBMCs or T cells enriched from blood (not recorded which). Every receptor here comes from a woman aged 40 to 50 who had been exposed to COVID-19. The CDR3 runs from the conserved cysteine through the conserved F or W. Fields, in order: clone size, D gene, V gene, J gene, CDR3 protein, CDR3 DNA. The D gene is left open where the match is weak. Clone size is shown for a subset of rows, as once, few, many or a class of expanded clone.

size: once; D: TRBD1; V: TRBV10-3; J: TRBJ2-7; CDR3: CATSPTGTVSYEQYF; DNA: TGTGCCACCTCGCCGACCGGGACAGTCTCCTACGAGCAGTACTTC
size: .; D: .; V: TRBV27; J: TRBJ1-1; CDR3: CASTPLWGGARNTEAFF; DNA: TGTGCCAGCACCCCCTTATGGGGGGGGGCCAGGAACACTGAAGCTTTCTTT
size: .; D: TRBD1; V: TRBV5-4; J: TRBJ1-2; CDR3: CASSPVPRQGIYGYTF; DNA: TGTGCCAGCAGCCCCGTTCCTCGACAGGGGATCTATGGCTACACCTTC
size: .; D: TRBD2; V: TRBV19; J: TRBJ2-3; CDR3: CASSGGAADTQYF; DNA: TGTGCCAGTAGCGGGGGGGCTGCAGATACGCAGTATTTT
size: .; D: .; V: TRBV24-1; J: TRBJ1-2; CDR3: CATSDHSVNYGYTF; DNA: TGTGCCACCAGTGATCACTCCGTTAACTATGGCTACACCTTC
size: .; D: .; V: TRBV10-2; J: TRBJ1-2; CDR3: CASSEEGRYGYTF; DNA: TGCGCCAGCAGTGAGGAGGGGAGGTATGGCTACACCTTC
size: .; D: TRBD1; V: TRBV18; J: TRBJ1-6; CDR3: CASSPGQGEGSPLHF; DNA: TGTGCCAGCTCACCGGGACAGGGGGAAGGTTCACCCCTCCACTTT
size: .; D: TRBD1; V: TRBV20-1; J: TRBJ1-2; CDR3: CSARDRNGYTF; DNA: TGCAGTGCCAGGGACAGGAATGGCTACACCTTC
size: .; D: TRBD2; V: TRBV18; J: TRBJ2-3; CDR3: CASSPSTSPDTQYF; DNA: TGTGCCAGCTCACCATCGACTAGCCCAGATACGCAGTATTTT
size: .; D: TRBD1; V: TRBV7-8; J: TRBJ1-1; CDR3: CASSPRGQRNTEAFF; DNA: TGTGCCAGCAGCCCCAGGGGACAGCGGAACACTGAAGCTTTCTTT